The 8 T cell receptor beta chains below come from one sample, sequenced in a study of CD8+ T cells in alopecia areata (dated by TCRdb to 2017 to 2018). Read against the paper, the sample's treatment or condition label means: oral pan-JAK inhibitor, 5-10 mg twice daily. Libraries were prepared through the immunoSEQ multiplex PCR assay. RNA was extracted from all samples and reverse transcribed into cDNA as template for TCR sequencing. TCRdb provides this immuneACCESS table in a form limited to in-frame rearrangements. Some clones are lacking; in checked studies, under half of them reflect an unresolved V gene, and why the rest are absent is not known. The sample table holds 100,000 or so clones, of which about 61% were seen once. About a sixth of the sample is taken by the ten largest. The sample consisted of CD8+ T cells sorted from blood, taken between weeks 55 and 65, from a patient treated with tofacitinib. The origin of the receptors is a human donor with alopecia areata.

The rearrangement links TRBV15 to TRBJ1-6; D not certain. Germline loops: CDR1 LNHNV, CDR2 YYDKDF (reference sequence). The CDR3 extends over 15 amino acids. Trimming removed 1 base from V and 8 bases from J, with 12 bases in between. CDR3 coding DNA: TGTGCCACCAGCAGAGCTAGGGTGGAAGATTCACCCCTCCACTTT. Translation gives CATSRARVEDSPLHF.

This clone was seen more than once but under ten times. The CDR3 loop is CSVPKPNTGELFF. As DNA, the CDR3 is TGCAGCGTCCCTAAACCGAACACCGGGGAGCTGTTTTTT. The chain links TRBV29-1 to TRBJ2-2; D gene ambiguous. V gave up 6 bases and J gave up 0 bases, with 8 bases separating them. The V gene's germline CDR1 is SQVTM and CDR2 ANQGSEA. There are 13 residues in the CDR3.

This sequence joins TRBV29-1 and TRBJ2-1, with 7 bases aligning to TRBD1. The length of the CDR3 is 13 residues. Trimming took 6 bases from V and 0 from J; bases not matched to a gene: 2. CDR1 and CDR2 (germline): SQVTM, ANQGSEA. CDR3: CSVTGSSYNEQFF. The CDR3 nucleotides read TGCAGCGTGACAGGGAGCTCCTACAATGAGCAGTTCTTC.

V is TRBV5-4 and J is TRBJ2-4; 9 bases map to TRBD1. CDR3 size: 17 residues. Germline V gene lookup returns CDR1 SGHNT and CDR2 YYREEE (reference sequence). The J segment lost 4 bases and the V segment lost 4 bases, leaving 12 bases of the junction unmatched. This CDR3 is CASSLTGGYLKKNIQYF. CDR3 nucleotides: TGTGCCAGCAGCCTGACAGGGGGATATTTGAAGAAAAACATTCAGTACTTC.

V is TRBV5-1 and J is TRBJ2-5, with a possible D match to TRBD1 (6 bases). There are 15 residues in the CDR3. The germline CDR1 and CDR2 sequences are SGHRS and YFSETQ. Trimming left V 0 bases short and J 3 bases short, with 12 bases between. This CDR3 is CASSLGTARKETQYF. The CDR3 DNA follows: TGCGCCAGCAGCTTGGGGACAGCCAGAAAAGAGACCCAGTACTTC.

The chain joins TRBV4-2 to TRBJ2-7; D is unclear. CDR1 LGHNA and CDR2 YNFKEQ come from the germline V gene. The CDR3 has 14 amino acids. Trimming left V 4 bases short and J 5 bases short, with 15 bases between. CDR3: CASSLSLDRHEQYF. The CDR3 nucleotides read TGTGCCAGCAGCCTTAGTCTGGACCGCCACGAGCAGTACTTC.

DNA for the CDR3: TGTGCCAGCAGTTCTTACAGGGGATTCGATGAGCAGTTCTTC. Translation gives CASSSYRGFDEQFF. The chain uses TRBV6-5 and TRBJ2-1; the match to TRBD1 covers 7 bases. With 4 bases clipped from V and 8 bases from J, the junction kept 8 bases outside the gene matches. Germline-derived CDR1 and CDR2 are MNHEY and SVGAGI. This CDR3 contains 14 residues.

This clone was picked up a small number of times. The chain joins TRBV27 to TRBJ2-3; 7 positions match TRBD2. From germline, CDR1 is MNHEY and CDR2 SMNVEV (reference sequence). The V and J ends lost 1 base and 4 bases, in that order; junction bases with no gene match: 2. This CDR3 comprises 14 residues. The CDR3 nucleotides are TGTGCCAGCAGTTTATTACTAGCGCCAGATACGCAGTATTTT. This sequence encodes CASSLLLAPDTQYF.